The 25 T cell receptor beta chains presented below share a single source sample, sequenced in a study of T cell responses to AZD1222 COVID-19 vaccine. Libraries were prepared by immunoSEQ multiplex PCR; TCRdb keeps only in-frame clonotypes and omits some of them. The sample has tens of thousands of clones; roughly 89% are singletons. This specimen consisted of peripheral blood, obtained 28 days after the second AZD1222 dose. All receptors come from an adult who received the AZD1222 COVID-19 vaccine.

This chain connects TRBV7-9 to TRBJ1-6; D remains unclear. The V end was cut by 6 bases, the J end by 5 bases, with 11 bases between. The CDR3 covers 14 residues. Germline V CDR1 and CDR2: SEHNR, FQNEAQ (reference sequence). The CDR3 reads CASSQDVDNSPLHF. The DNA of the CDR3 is TGTGCCAGCAGTCAAGACGTGGATAATTCACCCCTCCACTTT.

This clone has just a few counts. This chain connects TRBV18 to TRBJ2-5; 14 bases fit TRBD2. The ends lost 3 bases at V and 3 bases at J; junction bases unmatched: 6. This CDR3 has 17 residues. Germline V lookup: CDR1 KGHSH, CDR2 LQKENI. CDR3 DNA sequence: TGTGCCAGCTCACCGTCCGAGGGACTAGCGGGAGAAGAGACCCAGTACTTC. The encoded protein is CASSPSEGLAGEETQYF.

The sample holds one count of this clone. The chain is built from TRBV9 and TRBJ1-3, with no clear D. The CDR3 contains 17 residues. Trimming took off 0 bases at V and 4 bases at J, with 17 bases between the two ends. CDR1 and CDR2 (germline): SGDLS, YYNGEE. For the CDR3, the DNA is TGTGCCAGCAGCGTAGGGGCTCCGGGAACGCCCGGAAACACCATATATTTT. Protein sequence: CASSVGAPGTPGNTIYF.

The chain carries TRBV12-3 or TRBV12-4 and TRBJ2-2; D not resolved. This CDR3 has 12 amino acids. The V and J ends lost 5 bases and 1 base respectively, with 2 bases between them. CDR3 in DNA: TGTGCCAGCAGTCAGAACACCGGGGAGCTGTTTTTT. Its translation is CASSQNTGELFF.

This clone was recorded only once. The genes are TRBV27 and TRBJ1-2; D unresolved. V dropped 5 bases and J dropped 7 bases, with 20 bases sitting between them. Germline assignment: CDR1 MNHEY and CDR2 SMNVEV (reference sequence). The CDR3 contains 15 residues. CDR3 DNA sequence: TGTGCCAGCAGTCCCCGGACCCCTGTCTTTAGTGGCTACACCTTC. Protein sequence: CASSPRTPVFSGYTF.

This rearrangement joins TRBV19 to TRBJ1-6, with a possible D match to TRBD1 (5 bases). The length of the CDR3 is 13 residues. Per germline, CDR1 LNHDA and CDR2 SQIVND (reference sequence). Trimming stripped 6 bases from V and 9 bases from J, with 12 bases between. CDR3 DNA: TGTGCCAGTAGACGGGGGTTTGGTTCACCCCTCCACTTT. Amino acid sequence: CASRRGFGSPLHF.

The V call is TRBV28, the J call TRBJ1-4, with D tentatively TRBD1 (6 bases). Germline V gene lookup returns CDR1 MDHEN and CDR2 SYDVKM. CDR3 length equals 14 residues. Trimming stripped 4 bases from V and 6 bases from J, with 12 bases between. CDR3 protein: CASSSPQGYEKLFF. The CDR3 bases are TGTGCCAGCAGTTCCCCACAGGGCTATGAAAAACTGTTTTTT.

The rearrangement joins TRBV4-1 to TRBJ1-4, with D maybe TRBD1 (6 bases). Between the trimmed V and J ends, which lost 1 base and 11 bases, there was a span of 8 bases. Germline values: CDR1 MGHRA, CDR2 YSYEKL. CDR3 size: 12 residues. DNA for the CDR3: TGCGCCAGCAGCCAAGGAGGGGGGAAACTGTTTTTT. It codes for CASSQGGGKLFF.

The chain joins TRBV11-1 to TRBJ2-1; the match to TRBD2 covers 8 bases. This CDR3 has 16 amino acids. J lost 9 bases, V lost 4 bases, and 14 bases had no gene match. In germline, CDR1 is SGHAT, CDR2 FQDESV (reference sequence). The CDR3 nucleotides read TGTGCCAGCAGCTCGGTAGGGGGGCTAGCGGGTAGTGAGCAGTTCTTC. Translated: CASSSVGGLAGSEQFF.

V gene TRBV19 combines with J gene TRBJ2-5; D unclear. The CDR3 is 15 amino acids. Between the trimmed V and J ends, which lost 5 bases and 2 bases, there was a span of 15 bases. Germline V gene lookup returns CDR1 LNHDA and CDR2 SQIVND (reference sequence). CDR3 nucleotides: TGTGCCAGTAGTTCTCGACCCGGTCCACAAGAGACCCAGTACTTC. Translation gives CASSSRPGPQETQYF.

DNA of the CDR3: TGTGCCAGCAGCCAAGCTTATGGCAGCCTAGGGGGCTACACCTTC. Translated: CASSQAYGSLGGYTF. The J gene is TRBJ1-2, the V gene TRBV14; D remains unclear. There are 15 residues in the CDR3. Trimming took 1 base from V and 8 from J, leaving 17 bases between them. CDR1 and CDR2 from the germline V gene are SGHDN and FVKESK.

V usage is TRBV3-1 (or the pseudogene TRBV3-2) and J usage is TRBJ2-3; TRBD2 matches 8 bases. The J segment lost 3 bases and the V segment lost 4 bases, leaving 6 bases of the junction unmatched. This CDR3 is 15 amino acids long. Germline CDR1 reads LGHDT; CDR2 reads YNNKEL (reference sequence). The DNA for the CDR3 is TGTGCCAGCAGCCTGGCGGGGGGAGCAACAGATACGCAGTATTTT. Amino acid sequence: CASSLAGGATDTQYF.

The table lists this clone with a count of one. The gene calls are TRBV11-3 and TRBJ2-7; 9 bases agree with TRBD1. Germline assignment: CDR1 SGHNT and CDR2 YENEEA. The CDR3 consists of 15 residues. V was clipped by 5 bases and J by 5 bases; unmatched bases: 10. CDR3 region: CASSPTGTGSNEQYV. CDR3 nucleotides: TGTGCCAGCAGCCCCACCGGGACAGGGAGCAACGAGCAGTACGTC.

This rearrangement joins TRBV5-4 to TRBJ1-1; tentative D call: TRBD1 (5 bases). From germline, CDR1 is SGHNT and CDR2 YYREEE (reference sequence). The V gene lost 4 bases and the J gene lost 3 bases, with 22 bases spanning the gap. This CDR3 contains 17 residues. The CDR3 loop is CASSKGGRALSDTEAFF. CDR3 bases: TGTGCCAGCAGCAAGGGTGGCAGGGCATTATCGGACACTGAAGCTTTCTTT. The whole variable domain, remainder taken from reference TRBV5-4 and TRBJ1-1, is ETGVTQSPTHLIKTRGQQVTLRCSSQSGHNTVSWYQQALGQGPQFIFQYYREEENGRGNFPPRFSGLQFPNYSSELNVNALELDDSALYLCASSKGGRALSDTEAFFGQGTRLTVV.

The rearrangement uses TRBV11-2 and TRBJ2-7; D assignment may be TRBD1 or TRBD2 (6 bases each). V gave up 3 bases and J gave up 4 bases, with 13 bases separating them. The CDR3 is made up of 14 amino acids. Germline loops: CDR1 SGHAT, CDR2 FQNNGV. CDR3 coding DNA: TGTGCCAGCAGCTTGGGGGGCCCAAGTTACGAGCAGTACTTC. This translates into CASSLGGPSYEQYF.

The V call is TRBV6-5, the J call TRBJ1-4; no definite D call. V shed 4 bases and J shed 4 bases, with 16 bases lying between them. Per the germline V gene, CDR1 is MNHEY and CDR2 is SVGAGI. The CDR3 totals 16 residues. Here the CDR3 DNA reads TGTGCCAGCAGTTCGCGCCTCGGACGGATTAATGAAAAACTGTTTTTT. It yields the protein CASSSRLGRINEKLFF.

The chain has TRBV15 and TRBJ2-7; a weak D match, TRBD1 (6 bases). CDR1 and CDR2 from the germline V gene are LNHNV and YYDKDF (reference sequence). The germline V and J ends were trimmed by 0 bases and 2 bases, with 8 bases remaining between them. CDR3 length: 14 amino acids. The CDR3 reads CATSRDQGPYEQYF. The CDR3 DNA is TGTGCCACCAGCAGAGATCAGGGGCCCTACGAGCAGTACTTC.

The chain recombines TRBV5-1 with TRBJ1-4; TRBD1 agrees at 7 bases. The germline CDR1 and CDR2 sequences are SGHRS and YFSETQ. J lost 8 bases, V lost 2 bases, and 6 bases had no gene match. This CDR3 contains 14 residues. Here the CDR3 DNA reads TGCGCCAGCAGCTTCAACAGGGGTGACGAAAAACTGTTTTTT. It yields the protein CASSFNRGDEKLFF.

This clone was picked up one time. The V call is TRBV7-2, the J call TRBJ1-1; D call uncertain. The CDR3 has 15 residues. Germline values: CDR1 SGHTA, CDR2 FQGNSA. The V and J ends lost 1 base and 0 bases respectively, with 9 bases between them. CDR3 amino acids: CASSLGGSLNTEAFF. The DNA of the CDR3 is TGTGCCAGCAGCTTAGGTGGCAGCCTGAACACTGAAGCTTTCTTT.

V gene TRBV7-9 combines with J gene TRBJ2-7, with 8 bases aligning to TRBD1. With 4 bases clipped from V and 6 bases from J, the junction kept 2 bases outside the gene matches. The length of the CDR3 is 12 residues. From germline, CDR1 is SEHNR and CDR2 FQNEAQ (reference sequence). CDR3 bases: TGTGCCAGCAGCTCAGGGGGCGGCGAGCAGTACTTC. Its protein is CASSSGGGEQYF. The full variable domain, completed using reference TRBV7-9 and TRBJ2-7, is DTGVSQNPRHKITKRGQNVTFRCDPISEHNRLYWYRQTLGQGPEFLTYFQNEAQLEKSRLLSDRFSAERPKGSFSTLEIQRTEQGDSAMYLCASSSGGGEQYFGPGTRLTVT.

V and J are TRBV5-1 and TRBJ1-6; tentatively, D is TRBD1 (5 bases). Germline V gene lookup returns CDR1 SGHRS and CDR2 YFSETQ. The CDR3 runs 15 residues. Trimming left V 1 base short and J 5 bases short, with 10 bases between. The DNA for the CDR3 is TGCGCCAGCAGCTTGTACGGGACTGATAATTCACCCCTCCACTTT. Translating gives CASSLYGTDNSPLHF.

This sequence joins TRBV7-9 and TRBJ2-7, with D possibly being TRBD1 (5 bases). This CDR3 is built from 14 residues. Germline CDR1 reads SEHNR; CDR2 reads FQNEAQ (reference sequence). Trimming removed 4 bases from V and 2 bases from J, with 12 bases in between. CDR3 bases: TGTGCCAGCAGCTCCGTGACAGCGACCTACGAGCAGTACTTC. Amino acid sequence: CASSSVTATYEQYF.

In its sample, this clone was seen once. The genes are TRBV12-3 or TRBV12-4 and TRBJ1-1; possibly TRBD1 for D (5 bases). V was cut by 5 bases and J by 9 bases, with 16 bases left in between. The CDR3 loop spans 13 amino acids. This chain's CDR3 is CASSLNGGTKAFF. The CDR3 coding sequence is TGTGCCAGCAGTCTGAATGGGGGAACCAAAGCTTTCTTT.

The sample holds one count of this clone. The CDR3 loop is CATSPPGRGGEQYF. The CDR3 DNA reads TGTGCCACCAGCCCCCCCGGCCGGGGCGGCGAGCAGTACTTC. The gene calls are TRBV15 and TRBJ2-7; D possibly uses TRBD1 or TRBD2 (5 bases each). The CDR3 length is 14 residues. CDR1 is LNHNV and CDR2 is YYDKDF in the germline V gene (reference sequence). V lost 5 bases to trimming and J lost 6 bases, with 17 bases between them.

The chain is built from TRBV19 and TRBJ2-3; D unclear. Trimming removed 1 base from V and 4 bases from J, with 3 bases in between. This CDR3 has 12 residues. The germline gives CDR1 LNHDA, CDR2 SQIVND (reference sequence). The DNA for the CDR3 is TGTGCCAGTAGTATAGCAGCAGATACGCAGTATTTT. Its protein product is CASSIAADTQYF.